These 10 T cell receptor beta chains originate from one sample sequenced in a study of control samples from healthy donors and cancer patients. Some clones are missing from TCRdb's copy, which holds only in-frame ones; the method was immunoSEQ multiplex PCR. The data hold 63,000 or so clones, with roughly 90% observed a single time. The sequenced sample consisted of PBMCs. These receptors were taken from a man between 60 and 75 years old with colorectal cancer.

This sequence joins TRBV2 and TRBJ2-7; perhaps TRBD1 as D (5 bases). CDR1 is SNHLY and CDR2 is FYNNEI in the germline V gene. The CDR3 consists of 15 residues. The V end was cut by 6 bases, the J end by 0 bases, with 15 bases between. CDR3: CASRPGQLPSYEQYF. The CDR3 nucleotides read TGTGCCAGCAGACCCGGACAATTGCCCTCCTACGAGCAGTACTTC.

V gene TRBV5-1 combines with J gene TRBJ2-1; D might be TRBD2 (6 bases). Germline CDR1 reads SGHRS; CDR2 reads YFSETQ. This CDR3 is built from 17 residues. The V and J ends lost 1 base and 4 bases respectively, with 18 bases between them. CDR3 protein: CASSLRGRGSEYNEQFF. Written as DNA, the CDR3 is TGCGCCAGCAGCTTGAGAGGGCGGGGTAGCGAGTACAATGAGCAGTTCTTC.

The chain carries TRBV7-2 and TRBJ2-3, with 8 bases that match TRBD2. Germline values: CDR1 SGHTA, CDR2 FQGNSA. The CDR3 has 14 amino acids. V shed 5 bases, J shed 2 bases, and the junction held 3 bases outside the gene matches. The CDR3 here is CASSPGGPTDTQYF. The DNA for the CDR3 is TGTGCCAGCAGCCCGGGGGGGCCCACAGATACGCAGTATTTT.

This chain joins TRBV24-1 and TRBJ1-2; the D is unclear. Per germline, CDR1 KGHDR and CDR2 SFDVKD. The CDR3 contains 10 residues. V was pared by 1 base and J by 8 bases, with 1 base between. Written as DNA, the CDR3 is TGTGCCACCAGTGATTTCGGCTACACCTTC. This gives the protein CATSDFGYTF.

The chain employs TRBV2 and TRBJ1-5, with 8 nucleotides matching TRBD1. Looked up from germline, CDR1 is SNHLY and CDR2 is FYNNEI. With 3 bases clipped from V and 5 bases from J, the junction kept 9 bases outside the gene matches. The CDR3 has 16 amino acids. The CDR3 loop reads CASSETGAKRDQPQHF. CDR3 sequence (DNA): TGTGCCAGCAGTGAGACAGGGGCAAAGAGGGATCAGCCCCAGCATTTT.

This chain links TRBV6-2 or TRBV6-3 with TRBJ2-1; D may be TRBD1 or TRBD2 (6 bases each). This CDR3 region has 19 residues. Trimming left V 2 bases short and J 7 bases short, with 27 bases between. From germline, CDR1 is MNHEY and CDR2 SVGEGT. For the CDR3, the DNA is TGTGCCAGCAGTTACCCTGGTGCCCGGCATCCCGGGGGCGGGAATGAGCAGTTCTTC. This sequence encodes CASSYPGARHPGGGNEQFF.

The CDR3: CASSQGPLSYNEQFF. Here the CDR3 DNA reads TGTGCCAGCAGTCAGGGTCCCCTCTCCTACAATGAGCAGTTCTTC. The chain has TRBV6-5 and TRBJ2-1; D perhaps matches TRBD1 (5 bases). CDR1 is MNHEY and CDR2 is SVGAGI in the germline V gene. Deletions cut 5 bases from V and 0 bases from J, with 11 bases between. This CDR3 contains 15 residues.

The DNA for the CDR3 is TGTGCCTGGAGTGTAGGAGGGAGTGAGCAGTTCTTC. Translating it yields CAWSVGGSEQFF. The chain recombines TRBV30 with TRBJ2-1; a possible D gene is TRBD2 (6 bases). CDR1 is GTSNPN, CDR2 SVGIG, per germline (reference sequence). The V and J ends lost 0 bases and 9 bases respectively, with 9 bases between them. The CDR3 consists of 12 residues.

The chain links TRBV29-1 to TRBJ1-5; 8 nucleotides match TRBD1. The CDR3 has 13 residues. Germline V gene data show CDR1 as SQVTM and CDR2 as ANQGSEA. After removal of 6 bases from V and 4 bases from J, the junction contained 5 bases not matched to a gene. CDR3 sequence: CSVAGGRNQPQHF. CDR3 DNA: TGCAGCGTCGCAGGGGGCCGGAATCAGCCCCAGCATTTT.

V and J are TRBV6-2 or TRBV6-3 and TRBJ1-1; D uncertain. V lost 5 bases, J lost 3 bases, and 19 bases lay in between. This CDR3 spans 16 amino acids. CDR1 is MNHEY and CDR2 is SVGEGT in the germline V gene. CDR3 residues: CASSPRGRTWDTEAFF. The CDR3 DNA sequence: TGTGCCAGCAGTCCCCGTGGACGTACGTGGGACACTGAAGCTTTCTTT.